The present T cell receptor (beta chain) was sequenced within a study of T cell responses to AZD1222 COVID-19 vaccine. The germline V gene has CDR1 MNHEY and CDR2 SVGAGI. This CDR3 has 12 amino acids. Trimming removed 7 bases at V and 2 bases at J, with 6 bases between. Sequencing used immunoSEQ multiplex PCR; TCRdb keeps in-frame clones, though not all of them. The table has approximately 150,000 clones, around 90% seen once. The source material was peripheral blood, sampled 28 days after the second dose of the MenACWY control vaccine. This receptor was obtained from an adult who received the MenACWY meningococcal vaccine as a control. The chain is built from TRBV6-5 and TRBJ2-1; the D is unclear. The CDR3 region is CASTVPYNEQFF. The CDR3 nucleotides are TGTGCCAGCACCGTCCCCTACAATGAGCAGTTCTTC.